This T cell receptor beta chain appears in the sequencing data of a study of cytomegalovirus exposure and HLA in healthy donors. Broader study findings: In vitro work confirmed that a few CMV-associated chains recognize CMV antigens. The authors enumerated over 150 TCR beta chains as linked to cytomegalovirus.

A note on this clone: Its antigen is still unknown.

Some clones are missing from TCRdb's copy, which holds only in-frame ones; the method was immunoSEQ multiplex PCR. The sample contains over 250,000 clones, around 85% of which appear only once. The sequencing sample was made of PBMCs. This receptor was identified in a young woman in good health and CMV-seronegative.

CDR3 region: CASSPRQGPEQYF. Here the CDR3 DNA reads TGCGCCAGCAGCCCTAGACAGGGGCCGGAGCAGTACTTC. The J gene is TRBJ2-7, the V gene TRBV4-1; 8 nucleotides align to TRBD1. CDR3 length: 13 amino acids. Trimming removed 4 bases from V and 7 bases from J; junction bases left unmatched: 6. Germline V gene sequence: CDR1 MGHRA, CDR2 YSYEKL.